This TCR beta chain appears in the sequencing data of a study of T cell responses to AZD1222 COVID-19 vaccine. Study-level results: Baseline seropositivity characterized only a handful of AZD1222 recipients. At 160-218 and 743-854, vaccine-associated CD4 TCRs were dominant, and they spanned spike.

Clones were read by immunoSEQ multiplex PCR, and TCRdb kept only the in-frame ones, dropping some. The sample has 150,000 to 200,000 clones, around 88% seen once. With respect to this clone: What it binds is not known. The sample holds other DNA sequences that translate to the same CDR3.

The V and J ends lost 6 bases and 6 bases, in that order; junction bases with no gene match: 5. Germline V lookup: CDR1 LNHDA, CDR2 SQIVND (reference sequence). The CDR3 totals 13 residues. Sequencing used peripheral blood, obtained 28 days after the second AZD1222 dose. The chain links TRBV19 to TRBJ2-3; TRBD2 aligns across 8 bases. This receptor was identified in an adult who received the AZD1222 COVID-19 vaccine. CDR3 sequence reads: CASSRTSPDTQYF. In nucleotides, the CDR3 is TGTGCCAGTAGCAGGACTAGCCCGGATACGCAGTATTTT. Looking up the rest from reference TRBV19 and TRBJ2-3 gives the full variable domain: DGGITQSPKYLFRKEGQNVTLSCEQNLNHDAMYWYRQDPGQGLRLIYYSQIVNDFQKGDIAEGYSVSREKKESFPLTVTSAQKNPTAFYLCASSRTSPDTQYFGPGTRLTVL.